This T cell receptor beta chain was recovered during a study of T cell responses to AZD1222 COVID-19 vaccine. Details on this clone: Its specificity is not known.

Study-wide points: Spike-specific TCR breadth and depth went up after people got two AZD1222 doses. Epitopes outside B.1.351 and B.1.1.7 mutated regions reportedly drew nearly half of spike TCRs. Donors skewed white British and female; clonal diversity was possibly underestimated.

Measured with immunoSEQ multiplex PCR; TCRdb has only the in-frame clones, and not every one. Of approximately 76,000 clones in the sample, 85% to 95% are singletons; the top ten hold 3.5% to 5%. V shed 4 bases, J shed 3 bases, and the junction held 4 bases outside the gene matches. The CDR3 runs to 14 residues. Looked up from germline, CDR1 is SNHLY and CDR2 is FYNNEI. This chain connects TRBV2 to TRBJ2-7; TRBD1 matches at 9 bases. The TCR originated in an adult in good health. The sequences come from peripheral blood, collected on day 0 of MenACWY control vaccination. The CDR3 loop reads CASSVDRGHYEQYF. CDR3 DNA sequence: TGTGCCAGCAGTGTGGACAGGGGACACTACGAGCAGTACTTC.